The rows below give T cell receptor beta chains drawn from one sample of a study of monozygotic twins with cystic fibrosis. Method: immunoSEQ multiplex PCR; TCRdb's copy keeps in-frame clones and lacks some. The table shows about 16,000 clones, with around 96% occurring only once. Sequenced input: blood. Receptors were obtained from a girl aged 2 to 10 with cystic fibrosis. Each CDR3 is given with its conserved first and last residue. The order of the fields is CDR3 protein, V gene, J gene.

CDR3: CASSLEMGYGYTF
V: TRBV7-2
J: TRBJ1-2

CDR3: CASSLVWAGSYNEQFF
V: TRBV5-8
J: TRBJ2-1

CDR3: CASSLGGDRMLAFF
V: TRBV5-6
J: TRBJ1-1

CDR3: CASSYSYRNNQPQHF
V: TRBV6-5
J: TRBJ1-5

CDR3: CASSWTGYEQYF
V: TRBV6-5
J: TRBJ2-7

CDR3: CASSSRGQGVETQYF
V: TRBV7-6
J: TRBJ2-5

CDR3: CASRDTGTNEQYF
V: TRBV10-1
J: TRBJ2-7

CDR3: CASSPGQSNQPQHF
V: TRBV19
J: TRBJ1-5

CDR3: CASSFTRGRNHGGYTF
V: TRBV28
J: TRBJ1-2

CDR3: CASSLYGAPTEAFF
V: TRBV7-9
J: TRBJ1-1

CDR3: CASSFGWGQANTEAFF
V: TRBV27
J: TRBJ1-1

CDR3: CASSLGTNTEAFF
V: TRBV28
J: TRBJ1-1

CDR3: CASSFFKGGGDTEAFF
V: TRBV6-6
J: TRBJ1-1

CDR3: CSARAPKGQYF
V: TRBV20-1
J: TRBJ2-3

CDR3: CASSANPSEQFF
V: TRBV6-1
J: TRBJ2-1

CDR3: CATLTTDTQYF
V: TRBV7-8
J: TRBJ2-3

CDR3: CASSLVSVLGTGDIRYTF
V: TRBV5-6
J: TRBJ1-2

CDR3: CASSLPGGGYGYTF
V: TRBV28
J: TRBJ1-2

CDR3: CASSQAGRDSPLHF
V: TRBV4-3
J: TRBJ1-6

CDR3: CAISVLRGTGNTIYF
V: TRBV10-3
J: TRBJ1-3

CDR3: CASEQLQETQYF
V: TRBV7-9
J: TRBJ2-5

CDR3: CASSGDRGQTGELFF
V: TRBV2
J: TRBJ2-2

CDR3: CASSLVQGGTEAFF
V: TRBV28
J: TRBJ1-1

CDR3: CASSTQGYEQYF
V: TRBV27
J: TRBJ2-7

CDR3: CASSRRTGSEKLFF
V: TRBV7-6
J: TRBJ1-4

CDR3: CASSVGPGEGGYNEQFF
V: TRBV9
J: TRBJ2-1

CDR3: CASSAGTSGNSYNEQFF
V: TRBV19
J: TRBJ2-1

CDR3: CASSQDGGDTWTEAFF
V: TRBV4-3
J: TRBJ1-1

CDR3: CASSPRETGNYGYTF
V: TRBV19
J: TRBJ1-2

CDR3: CASSYGTPYDTEAFF
V: TRBV5-1
J: TRBJ1-1

CDR3: CAILSSGGTNTGELFF
V: TRBV10-3
J: TRBJ2-2

CDR3: CASSLGGLHEQFF
V: TRBV5-6
J: TRBJ2-1

CDR3: CASSQTAYNSPLHF
V: TRBV4-3
J: TRBJ1-6

CDR3: CASSSSSGGANEQFF
V: TRBV7-8
J: TRBJ2-1

CDR3: CASSQGSGNTIYF
V: TRBV7-8
J: TRBJ1-3